The TCR beta chain described here comes from a study of shared clonotypes between healthy human individuals. Positive CCR7 selection of CD45RO-negative cells yielded the naive CD8 cells, and terminally differentiated effector memory CD45RA+ cells were excluded. As regards this clone: As yet, its antigen is unknown.

The J segment lost 3 bases and the V segment lost 2 bases, leaving 5 bases of the junction unmatched. From germline, CDR1 is SGHKS and CDR2 YYEKEE (reference sequence). CDR3 length equals 15 residues. Methods used by the authors: Junction-only immunoSEQ data arrived without quality scores, meaning filtering differed. Generated by immunoSEQ multiplex PCR, the TCRdb table keeps only in-frame clones and is missing some. Clonal size and the V and J genes are those of that table, whereas D and trimming came from the DNA. The data contain some 2 million clones, about 94% of them singletons. Study-wide findings and caveats: On the whole, naive subsets had larger estimated richness than memory subsets had.

This chain connects TRBV5-5 to TRBJ2-7, with 10 bases that match TRBD2. Material: naive CD8+ T cells sorted from blood. The clonotype originates from a man aged 18-30 years in good health. This chain's CDR3 is CASSFLAGANYEQYF. CDR3 nucleotide sequence: TGTGCCAGCAGCTTCCTAGCGGGGGCTAACTACGAGCAGTACTTC.